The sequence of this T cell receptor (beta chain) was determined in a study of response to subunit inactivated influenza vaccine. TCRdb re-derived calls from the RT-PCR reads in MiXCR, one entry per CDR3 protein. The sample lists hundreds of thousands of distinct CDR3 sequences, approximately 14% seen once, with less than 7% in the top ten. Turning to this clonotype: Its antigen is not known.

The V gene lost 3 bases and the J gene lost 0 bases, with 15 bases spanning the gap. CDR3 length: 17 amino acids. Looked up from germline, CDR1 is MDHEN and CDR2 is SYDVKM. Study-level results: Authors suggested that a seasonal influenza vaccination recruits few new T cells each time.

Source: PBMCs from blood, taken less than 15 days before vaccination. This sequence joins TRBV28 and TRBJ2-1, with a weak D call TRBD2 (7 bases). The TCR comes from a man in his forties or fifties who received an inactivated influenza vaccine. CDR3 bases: TGTGCCAGCAGTTTGGGGTGGGGGGGGGCCTCCTACAATGAGCAGTTCTTC. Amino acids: CASSLGWGGASYNEQFF.